The 15 T cell receptor beta chains given below trace back to one sample, sequenced in a study of blood T cell repertoires in COVID-19. Clones were sequenced by immunoSEQ multiplex PCR, and TCRdb holds only the in-frame ones, with some missing. This table has about 68,000 clones, just over 85% appearing once. Sequences were obtained from peripheral blood. All receptors derive from a man younger than 45 with acute or convalescent COVID-19.

V gene TRBV5-1 combines with J gene TRBJ2-7; D uncertain. CDR3 length: 14 amino acids. Per the germline V gene, CDR1 is SGHRS and CDR2 is YFSETQ. The germline V and J ends were trimmed by 0 bases and 3 bases, with 10 bases remaining between them. CDR3 loop: CASSLGVSVYEQYF. The CDR3 DNA sequence: TGCGCCAGCAGCTTGGGTGTAAGCGTCTACGAGCAGTACTTC.

Only one count was recorded for this clone. V is TRBV9 and J is TRBJ2-7; 10 nucleotides align to TRBD1. The CDR3 length is 16 residues. The germline gives CDR1 SGDLS, CDR2 YYNGEE. The V and J ends lost 3 bases and 2 bases, in that order; junction bases with no gene match: 8. CDR3 residues: CASSGPGTGVTYEQYF. CDR3 coding DNA: TGTGCCAGCAGCGGCCCCGGGACAGGGGTCACCTACGAGCAGTACTTC.

The CDR3 loop is CASSYGGSNSPLHF. The CDR3, as DNA: TGTGCCAGCAGTTACGGGGGCAGTAATTCACCCCTCCACTTT. This chain uses TRBV6-6 with TRBJ1-6; tentatively, D is TRBD1 (6 bases). CDR1 is MNHNY, CDR2 SVGAGI, per germline (reference sequence). V lost 2 bases, J lost 6 bases, and 8 bases lay in between. The CDR3 covers 14 residues.

The V and J genes are TRBV6-5 and TRBJ1-5; D possibly corresponds to TRBD1 (6 bases). This CDR3 has 12 amino acids. V lost 6 bases and J 5 bases, leaving 8 bases between the germline ends. Germline V gives CDR1 MNHEY, CDR2 SVGAGI. The CDR3 DNA sequence: TGTGCCAGCAGAAGACAGGATCAGCCCCAGCATTTT. Translating it yields CASRRQDQPQHF.

This chain links TRBV4-3 with TRBJ1-1, with D unresolved. Trimming shortened V by 1 base and J by 3 bases, and 6 bases separated the two germline ends. The CDR3 totals 13 residues. Germline V gene data show CDR1 as LGHNA and CDR2 as YSLEER. The CDR3 sequence: CASSQAMYTEAFF. The CDR3 bases are TGCGCCAGCAGCCAAGCAATGTACACTGAAGCTTTCTTT.

This chain joins TRBV2 and TRBJ2-2, with 10 bases aligning to TRBD2. Trimming at V came to 6 bases and at J to 6 bases, leaving 10 bases not matched to a gene. Germline lookup yields CDR1 SNHLY and CDR2 FYNNEI. This CDR3 is built from 16 residues. CDR3 sequence: CASRGGLAGVAGELFF. DNA of the CDR3: TGTGCCAGCAGGGGGGGGCTAGCGGGAGTTGCCGGGGAGCTGTTTTTT.

The rearrangement joins TRBV27 to TRBJ1-4; the match to TRBD1 covers 7 bases. CDR1 is MNHEY, CDR2 SMNVEV, per germline (reference sequence). The junction had 5 bases not matched to a gene; V was cut back by 4 bases and J by 0 bases. The CDR3 consists of 16 residues. The CDR3: CASSSRGSPTNEKLFF. For the CDR3, the DNA is TGTGCCAGCAGTTCCAGGGGGTCCCCAACTAATGAAAAACTGTTTTTT.

The sample holds one count of this clone. The CDR3 region has the DNA TGTGCCAGCAGTTTCTCCGGACTAGACCCGCGTGAGCAGTTCTTC. Its protein product is CASSFSGLDPREQFF. J is TRBJ2-1 and V is TRBV27, with 7 positions matching TRBD2. The V segment lost 3 bases and the J segment 9 bases; nucleotides outside the gene matches: 11. Germline assignment: CDR1 MNHEY and CDR2 SMNVEV (reference sequence). The CDR3 covers 15 residues.

The V and J genes are TRBV3-1 (or the pseudogene TRBV3-2) and TRBJ2-1; 10 positions match TRBD1. This CDR3 region has 15 residues. J lost 8 bases, V lost 4 bases, and 8 bases had no gene match. Per germline, CDR1 LGHDT and CDR2 YNNKEL (reference sequence). The CDR3: CASSPRDRGGHEQFF. As DNA, the CDR3 is TGTGCCAGCAGCCCCCGGGACAGGGGAGGACATGAGCAGTTCTTC.

This sequence joins TRBV6-5 and TRBJ2-2; D is perhaps TRBD1 (6 bases). The CDR3 length is 13 residues. Looked up from germline, CDR1 is MNHEY and CDR2 is SVGAGI. Trimming left V 6 bases short and J 5 bases short, with 10 bases between. The CDR3 spells CASSRQVTGELFF. Written as DNA, the CDR3 is TGTGCCAGCAGCAGACAGGTTACCGGGGAGCTGTTTTTT.

This chain links TRBV5-1 with TRBJ2-1, with 7 bases fitting TRBD2. Trimming removed 5 bases from V and 2 bases from J; junction bases left unmatched: 7. Germline-derived CDR1 and CDR2 are SGHRS and YFSETQ. The CDR3 totals 15 residues. As DNA, the CDR3 is TGCGCCAGCAGACCCGACGGACTAGCCTACAATGAGCAGTTCTTC. Protein sequence: CASRPDGLAYNEQFF. The whole variable domain, filled in from reference TRBV5-1 and TRBJ2-1, reads KAGVTQTPRYLIKTRGQQVTLSCSPISGHRSVSWYQQTPGQGLQFLFEYFSETQRNKGNFPGRFSGRQFSNSRSEMNVSTLELGDSALYLCASRPDGLAYNEQFFGPGTRLTVL.

The chain links TRBV28 to TRBJ2-1, with 10 nucleotides matching TRBD2. Germline V CDR1 and CDR2: MDHEN, SYDVKM. The length of the CDR3 is 15 residues. Losses at the gene ends were 8 bases for V and 0 bases for J; bases not matched to a gene: 4. The CDR3 sequence: CASGASGSSYNEQFF. The CDR3, as DNA: TGTGCCAGCGGGGCTAGCGGGAGCTCCTACAATGAGCAGTTCTTC.

The rearrangement uses TRBV2 and TRBJ2-7; D might be TRBD2 (5 bases). V shed 9 bases and J shed 5 bases, with 17 bases lying between them. CDR1 and CDR2 (germline): SNHLY, FYNNEI. CDR3 length: 13 amino acids. CDR3 sequence reads: CARTTRLRDEQYF. CDR3 nucleotides: TGTGCCAGGACGACACGACTAAGGGACGAGCAGTACTTC.

The chain combines TRBV6-5 with TRBJ2-1; D uncertain. The CDR3 sequence is 13 residues long. Trimming removed 4 bases at V and 0 bases at J, with 4 bases between. In germline, CDR1 is MNHEY, CDR2 SVGAGI. CDR3: CASSSSSYNEQFF. In nucleotides, the CDR3 is TGTGCCAGCAGTTCTAGCTCCTACAATGAGCAGTTCTTC.

The rearrangement uses TRBV6-5 and TRBJ2-7, with 9 bases aligning to TRBD1. The CDR3 has 14 amino acids. CDR1 is MNHEY and CDR2 is SVGAGI in the germline V gene. With 4 bases clipped from V and 5 bases from J, the junction kept 6 bases outside the gene matches. The DNA of the CDR3 is TGTGCCAGCAGTTCCGGGACAGGGTATGACGAGCAGTACTTC. Translating it yields CASSSGTGYDEQYF.